Presented here are 21 T cell receptor beta chains from one specimen sequenced in a study of tumour-infiltrating T cells in Burkitt lymphoma. Assay used: immunoSEQ multiplex PCR; TCRdb lists only in-frame clones, some missing. The sample includes 45,000 to 60,000 clones, more than 25% of them seen just once. Sequencing was carried out using tumor tissue. These receptor sequences come from a human donor with Burkitt lymphoma.

The gene calls are TRBV18 and TRBJ1-5; no firm D call. The germline V gene has CDR1 KGHSH and CDR2 LQKENI. The CDR3 is made up of 15 amino acids. The V and J ends lost 2 bases and 3 bases respectively, with 11 bases between them. The CDR3 DNA sequence: TGTGCCAGCTCACCAGGCCAGGCTACCAATCAGCCCCAGCATTTT. Protein product: CASSPGQATNQPQHF.

The chain has TRBV5-4 and TRBJ1-2; D is unresolved. Germline CDR1 and CDR2: SGHNT and YYREEE (reference sequence). This CDR3 contains 14 residues. Trimming removed 0 bases from V and 1 base from J, with 7 bases in between. The DNA of the CDR3 is TGTGCCAGCAGCTTGGGGCAGATTAACTATGGCTACACCTTC. Amino acid sequence: CASSLGQINYGYTF.

V gene TRBV19 combines with J gene TRBJ2-5; D is possibly TRBD1 or TRBD2 (6 bases each). The V gene lost 3 bases and the J gene lost 4 bases, with 18 bases spanning the gap. The germline CDR1 and CDR2 sequences are LNHDA and SQIVND (reference sequence). The CDR3 is made up of 16 amino acids. CDR3 sequence reads: CASSMGARGTGETQYF. CDR3 sequence (DNA): TGTGCCAGTAGTATGGGGGCGAGAGGGACTGGAGAGACCCAGTACTTC. The complete variable domain, with remaining parts taken from reference TRBV19 and TRBJ2-5, reads DGGITQSPKYLFRKEGQNVTLSCEQNLNHDAMYWYRQDPGQGLRLIYYSQIVNDFQKGDIAEGYSVSREKKESFPLTVTSAQKNPTAFYLCASSMGARGTGETQYFGPGTRLLVL.

The chain has TRBV30 and TRBJ1-2; D is uncertain. The CDR3 consists of 14 residues. Germline CDR1 is GTSNPN and CDR2 is SVGIG (reference sequence). Trimming took off 2 bases at V and 4 bases at J, with 14 bases between the two ends. The CDR3 DNA follows: TGTGCCTGGAGTTTAGAGGGAGGAATCTATGGCTACACCTTC. The encoded protein is CAWSLEGGIYGYTF. Looking up the rest from reference TRBV30 and TRBJ1-2 gives the full variable domain: SQTIHQWPATLVQPVGSPLSLECTVEGTSNPNLYWYRQAAGRGLQLLFYSVGIGQISSEVPQNLSASRPQDRQFILSSKKLLLSDSGFYLCAWSLEGGIYGYTFGSGTRLTVV.

This sequence joins TRBV29-1 and TRBJ2-5; tentatively, D is TRBD1 or TRBD2 (5 bases each). The germline V gene encodes CDR1 SQVTM and CDR2 ANQGSEA. V was trimmed by 6 bases and J by 5 bases, leaving 16 bases between them. The CDR3 is made up of 13 amino acids. CDR3 sequence (DNA): TGCAGCGTCGTACTAGGGGCAGGGGAGACCCAGTACTTC. Protein product: CSVVLGAGETQYF. The entire variable domain, with the rest obtained from reference TRBV29-1 and TRBJ2-5, is as follows: SAVISQKPSRDICQRGTSLTIQCQVDSQVTMMFWYRQQPGQSLTLIATANQGSEATYESGFVIDKFPISRPNLTFSTLTVSNMSPEDSSIYLCSVVLGAGETQYFGPGTRLLVL.

This clone was seen only a few times. The chain is built from TRBV7-2 and TRBJ2-1; 7 bases line up with TRBD2. This CDR3 has 14 amino acids. Germline V gene data show CDR1 as SGHTA and CDR2 as FQGNSA. V was pared by 2 bases and J by 10 bases, with 8 bases of the junction left unmatched. CDR3 in DNA: TGTGCCAGCAGCTTACCGGGGGGTATCGGCGAGCAGTTCTTC. Amino acids: CASSLPGGIGEQFF.

This clone was seen more than once but under ten times. This chain joins TRBV19 and TRBJ1-1; the D is unclear. V was clipped by 2 bases and J by 4 bases, with 11 bases between them. CDR3 length: 14 amino acids. CDR1 and CDR2 (germline): LNHDA, SQIVND (reference sequence). The CDR3 is CASSIKAVGTEAFF. CDR3 nucleotides: TGTGCCAGTAGTATAAAGGCCGTGGGCACTGAAGCTTTCTTT.

The chain combines TRBV5-5 with TRBJ1-4; D unclear. The CDR3 is 16 residues long. Trimming cost V 0 bases and J 4 bases, with 13 bases left between them. The germline CDR1 and CDR2 sequences are SGHKS and YYEKEE (reference sequence). In DNA form, the CDR3 reads TGTGCCAGCAGCTTGGTCCGGGCGGCGAGTAATGAAAAACTGTTTTTT. Its translation: CASSLVRAASNEKLFF.

The V gene is TRBV4-3, the J gene TRBJ2-3; D is undetermined. The CDR3 extends over 13 amino acids. Germline V gene data show CDR1 as LGHNA and CDR2 as YSLEER. V was trimmed by 1 base and J by 5 bases, leaving 7 bases between them. The CDR3 sequence: CASSQALRDTQYF. CDR3 in DNA: TGCGCCAGCAGCCAAGCACTCCGAGATACGCAGTATTTT.

This sequence joins TRBV14 and TRBJ2-1; D uncertain. Germline lookup yields CDR1 SGHDN and CDR2 FVKESK. This CDR3 comprises 12 residues. V was shortened by 0 bases and J by 11 bases, with 8 bases between the two germline ends. The CDR3 bases are TGTGCCAGCAGCCAAGATTACTGGCAGCAGTTCTTC. Translating gives CASSQDYWQQFF.

The chain's CDR3 is CASSYSGVGSPLHF. The CDR3 nucleotides read TGTGCCAGCAGTTACTCCGGAGTTGGTTCACCCCTCCACTTT. The V gene is TRBV6-5, the J gene TRBJ1-6; D not resolved. This CDR3 is 14 amino acids long. In germline, CDR1 is MNHEY, CDR2 SVGAGI. Trimming removed 0 bases at V and 9 bases at J, with 9 bases between.

This chain connects TRBV6-5 to TRBJ1-1; a possible D gene is TRBD1 (5 bases). This CDR3 spans 14 amino acids. CDR1 is MNHEY and CDR2 is SVGAGI in the germline V gene. V shed 2 bases and J shed 4 bases, with 11 bases lying between them. In DNA form, the CDR3 reads TGTGCCAGCAGTTACAGGGCAGGGCGCACTGAAGCTTTCTTT. It yields the protein CASSYRAGRTEAFF.

This clone was counted only a few times. The chain recombines TRBV7-9 with TRBJ1-1, with D unclear. This CDR3 spans 13 amino acids. Trimming pared 5 bases from V and 0 bases from J, leaving 7 bases between. CDR1 is SEHNR and CDR2 is FQNEAQ in the germline V gene (reference sequence). As DNA, the CDR3 is TGTGCCAGCAGCCACTCGGTGAACACTGAAGCTTTCTTT. Translated, it gives CASSHSVNTEAFF. Supplemented by reference TRBV7-9 and TRBJ1-1, the full variable domain reads DTGVSQNPRHKITKRGQNVTFRCDPISEHNRLYWYRQTLGQGPEFLTYFQNEAQLEKSRLLSDRFSAERPKGSFSTLEIQRTEQGDSAMYLCASSHSVNTEAFFGQGTRLTVV.

This clone was found a few times. This chain links TRBV6-5 with TRBJ2-7; no reliable D call. Germline V gene lookup returns CDR1 MNHEY and CDR2 SVGAGI. The CDR3 contains 14 residues. V gave up 0 bases and J gave up 0 bases, with 6 bases separating them. The chain's CDR3 is CASSYSASSYEQYF. CDR3 bases: TGTGCCAGCAGTTACTCAGCCAGCTCCTACGAGCAGTACTTC.

This sequence joins TRBV5-1 and TRBJ2-7; a weak D match, TRBD2 (5 bases). There are 14 residues in the CDR3. CDR1 is SGHRS and CDR2 is YFSETQ in the germline V gene. V was pared by 0 bases and J by 1 base, with 8 bases between. The chain's CDR3 is CASSLARESYEQYF. CDR3 nucleotides: TGCGCCAGCAGCTTGGCCCGGGAATCCTACGAGCAGTACTTC.

V usage is TRBV4-1 and J usage is TRBJ1-1; D call uncertain. The germline V gene encodes CDR1 MGHRA and CDR2 YSYEKL. This CDR3 contains 13 residues. V lost 4 bases and J 0 bases, leaving 6 bases between the germline ends. This chain's CDR3 is CASSRRLNTEAFF. The CDR3 DNA reads TGCGCCAGCAGCCGCCGGCTGAACACTGAAGCTTTCTTT.

In its sample, this clone was seen a few times. The chain is built from TRBV5-1 and TRBJ2-5, with D possibly TRBD2 on 6 matching bases. CDR1 SGHRS and CDR2 YFSETQ come from the germline V gene. The CDR3 totals 15 residues. The V end lost 2 bases, the J end lost 5 bases, and 16 bases lay between the germline ends. This chain's CDR3 is CASSFLDWGGETQYF. The CDR3 nucleotides read TGCGCCAGCAGCTTTTTGGACTGGGGAGGTGAGACCCAGTACTTC.

This clone was counted between two and nine times. The gene calls are TRBV5-6 and TRBJ2-2; D unclear. The germline V gene encodes CDR1 SGHDT and CDR2 YYEEEE. V was cut by 4 bases and J by 5 bases, with 12 bases left in between. This CDR3 spans 14 amino acids. The CDR3 is CASSPSAVTGELFF. CDR3 coding DNA: TGTGCCAGCAGCCCCAGTGCGGTGACCGGGGAGCTGTTTTTT.

This clone was detected a few times. The V call is TRBV6-5, the J call TRBJ1-2; TRBD1 aligns across 9 bases. The germline V gene has CDR1 MNHEY and CDR2 SVGAGI. The V gene end was trimmed by 6 bases and the J gene end by 8 bases; junction bases not matched to a gene: 10. The CDR3 spans 14 residues. CDR3 sequence: CASRTHTGGYGYTF. CDR3 sequence (DNA): TGTGCCAGCAGAACACATACAGGGGGCTACGGCTACACCTTC.

The rearrangement links TRBV7-6 to TRBJ2-2; TRBD1 matches 10 bases. The CDR3 totals 16 residues. Unmatched junction bases numbered 9, after V lost 5 bases and J lost 6 bases. From germline, CDR1 is SGHVS and CDR2 FNYEAQ. Here the CDR3 reads CASSTRQGAPAGELFF. CDR3 in DNA: TGTGCCAGCAGCACCCGACAGGGGGCGCCGGCCGGGGAGCTGTTTTTT.

CDR3 nucleotides: TGTGCCAGCGGCAGGGGGGGGTCGGAAGAGACCCAGTACTTC. Protein: CASGRGGSEETQYF. The rearrangement joins TRBV6-1 to TRBJ2-5; D tentatively fits TRBD1 or TRBD2 (7 bases each). The CDR3 covers 14 residues. CDR1 is MNHNS, CDR2 SASEGT, per germline. V was cut by 8 bases and J by 3 bases, with 16 bases left in between.